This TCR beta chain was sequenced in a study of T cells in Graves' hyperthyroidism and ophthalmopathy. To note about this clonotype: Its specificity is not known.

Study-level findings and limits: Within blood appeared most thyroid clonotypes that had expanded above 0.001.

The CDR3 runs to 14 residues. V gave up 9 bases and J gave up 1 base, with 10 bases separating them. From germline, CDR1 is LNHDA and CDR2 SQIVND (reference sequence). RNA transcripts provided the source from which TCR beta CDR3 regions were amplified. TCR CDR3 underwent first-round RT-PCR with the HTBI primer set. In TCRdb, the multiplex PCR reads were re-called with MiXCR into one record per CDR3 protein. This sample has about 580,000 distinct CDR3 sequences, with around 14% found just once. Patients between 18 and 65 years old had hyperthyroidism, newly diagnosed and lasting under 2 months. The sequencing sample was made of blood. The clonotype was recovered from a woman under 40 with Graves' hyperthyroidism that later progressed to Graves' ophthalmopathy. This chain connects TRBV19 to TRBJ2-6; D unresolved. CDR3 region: CASEDISGANVLTF. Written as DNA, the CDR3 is TGTGCCAGCGAAGACATATCTGGGGCCAACGTCCTGACTTTC.